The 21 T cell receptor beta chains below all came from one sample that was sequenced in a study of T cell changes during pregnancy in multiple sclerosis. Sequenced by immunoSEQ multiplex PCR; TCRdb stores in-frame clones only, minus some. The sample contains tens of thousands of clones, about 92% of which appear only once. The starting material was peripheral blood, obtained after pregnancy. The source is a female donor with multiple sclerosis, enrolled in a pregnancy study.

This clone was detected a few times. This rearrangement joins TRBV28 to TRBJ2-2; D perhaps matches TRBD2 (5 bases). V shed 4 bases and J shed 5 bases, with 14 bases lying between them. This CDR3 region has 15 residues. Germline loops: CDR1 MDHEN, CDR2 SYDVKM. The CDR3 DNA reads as TGTGCCAGCAGTTCCTTGATGGAGGAGACCGGGGAGCTGTTTTTT. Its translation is CASSSLMEETGELFF.

The CDR3 spells CASSWDSNTEAFF. The CDR3 DNA reads TGTGCCAGCAGCTGGGACTCGAACACTGAAGCTTTCTTT. The chain carries TRBV14 and TRBJ1-1; a weak D match, TRBD1 (5 bases). The CDR3 totals 13 residues. Germline CDR1 is SGHDN and CDR2 is FVKESK. The V end lost 5 bases, the J end lost 1 base, and 8 bases lay between the germline ends.

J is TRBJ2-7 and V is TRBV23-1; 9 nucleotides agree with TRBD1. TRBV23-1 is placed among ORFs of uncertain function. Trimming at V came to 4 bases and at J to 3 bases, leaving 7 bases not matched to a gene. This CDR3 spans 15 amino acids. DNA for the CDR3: TGCGCCAGCAGTCTGCGGGACAGGGACATCTACGAGCAGTACTTC. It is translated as CASSLRDRDIYEQYF.

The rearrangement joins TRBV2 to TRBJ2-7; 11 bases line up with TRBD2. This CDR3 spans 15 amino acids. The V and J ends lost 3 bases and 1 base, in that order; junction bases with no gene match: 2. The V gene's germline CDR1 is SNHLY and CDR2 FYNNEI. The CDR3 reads CASSEVAGGSYEQYF. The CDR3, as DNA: TGTGCCAGCAGTGAGGTAGCGGGAGGGTCCTACGAGCAGTACTTC.

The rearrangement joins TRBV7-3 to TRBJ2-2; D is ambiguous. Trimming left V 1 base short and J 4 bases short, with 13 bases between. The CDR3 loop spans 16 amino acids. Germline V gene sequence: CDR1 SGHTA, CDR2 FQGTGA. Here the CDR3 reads CASSLNGPPGTGELFF. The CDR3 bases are TGTGCCAGCAGCTTAAATGGCCCGCCAGGCACCGGGGAGCTGTTTTTT.

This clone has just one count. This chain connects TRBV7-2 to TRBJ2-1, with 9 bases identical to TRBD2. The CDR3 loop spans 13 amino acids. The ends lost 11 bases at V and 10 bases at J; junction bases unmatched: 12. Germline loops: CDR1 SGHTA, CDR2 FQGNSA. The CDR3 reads CASTSGIRSEQFF. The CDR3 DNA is TGTGCCTCGACTAGCGGCATTAGAAGCGAGCAGTTCTTC.

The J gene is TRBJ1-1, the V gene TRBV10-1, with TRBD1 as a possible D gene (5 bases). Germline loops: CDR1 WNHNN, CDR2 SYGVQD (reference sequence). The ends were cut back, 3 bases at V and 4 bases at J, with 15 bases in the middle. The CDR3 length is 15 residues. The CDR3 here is CASSDGRAGVTEAFF. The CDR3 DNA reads TGCGCCAGCAGTGACGGGAGAGCGGGGGTCACTGAAGCTTTCTTT.

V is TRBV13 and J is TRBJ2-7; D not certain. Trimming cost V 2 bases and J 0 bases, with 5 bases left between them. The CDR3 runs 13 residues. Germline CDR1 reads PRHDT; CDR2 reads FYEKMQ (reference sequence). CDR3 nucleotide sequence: TGTGCCAGCAGCTTACGGAGCTCCTACGAGCAGTACTTC. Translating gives CASSLRSSYEQYF. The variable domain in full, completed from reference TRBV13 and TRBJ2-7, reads AAGVIQSPRHLIKEKRETATLKCYPIPRHDTVYWYQQGPGQDPQFLISFYEKMQSDKGSIPDRFSAQQFSDYHSELNMSSLELGDSALYFCASSLRSSYEQYFGPGTRLTVT.

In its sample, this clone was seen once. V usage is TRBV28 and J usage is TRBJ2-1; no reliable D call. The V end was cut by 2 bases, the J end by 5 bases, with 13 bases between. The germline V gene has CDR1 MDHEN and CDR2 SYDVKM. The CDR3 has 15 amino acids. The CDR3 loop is CASSLSPYSHNEQFF. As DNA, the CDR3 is TGTGCCAGCAGTTTAAGCCCCTATAGCCACAATGAGCAGTTCTTC.

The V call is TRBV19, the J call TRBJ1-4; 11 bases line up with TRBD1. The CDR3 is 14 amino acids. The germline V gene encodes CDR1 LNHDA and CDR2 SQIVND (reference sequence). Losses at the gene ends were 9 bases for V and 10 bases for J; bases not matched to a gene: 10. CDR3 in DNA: TGTGCCAGCTACCGGGACAGGGGGTCACGAAAACTGTTTTTT. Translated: CASYRDRGSRKLFF.

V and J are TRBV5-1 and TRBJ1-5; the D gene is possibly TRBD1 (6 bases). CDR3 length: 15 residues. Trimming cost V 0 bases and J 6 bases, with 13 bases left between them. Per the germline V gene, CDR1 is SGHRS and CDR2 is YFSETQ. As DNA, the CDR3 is TGCGCCAGCAGCTTGGCCGGGGAGGGGGTTCAGCCCCAGCATTTT. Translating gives CASSLAGEGVQPQHF.

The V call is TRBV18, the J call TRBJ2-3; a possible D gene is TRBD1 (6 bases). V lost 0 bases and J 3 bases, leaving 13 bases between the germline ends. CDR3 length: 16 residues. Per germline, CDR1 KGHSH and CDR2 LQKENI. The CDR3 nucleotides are TGTGCCAGCTCACCACCGGGGACACTAATTACAGATACGCAGTATTTT. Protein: CASSPPGTLITDTQYF.

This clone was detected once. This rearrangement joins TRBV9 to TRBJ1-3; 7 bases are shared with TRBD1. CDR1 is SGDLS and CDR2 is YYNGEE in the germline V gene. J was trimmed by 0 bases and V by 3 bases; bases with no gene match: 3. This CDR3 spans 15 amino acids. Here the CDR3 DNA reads TGTGCCAGCAGCGGGGGACAGCTCTCTGGAAACACCATATATTTT. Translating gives CASSGGQLSGNTIYF.

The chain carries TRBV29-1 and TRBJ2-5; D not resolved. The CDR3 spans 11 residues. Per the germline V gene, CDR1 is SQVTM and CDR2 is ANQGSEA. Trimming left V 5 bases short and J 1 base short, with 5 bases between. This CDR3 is CSVFLQETQYF. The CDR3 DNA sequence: TGCAGCGTTTTTCTCCAAGAGACCCAGTACTTC.

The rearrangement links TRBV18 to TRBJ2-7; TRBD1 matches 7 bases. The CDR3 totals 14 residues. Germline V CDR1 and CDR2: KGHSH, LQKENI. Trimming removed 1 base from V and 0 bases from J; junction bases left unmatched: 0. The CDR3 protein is CASSPRDSSYEQYF. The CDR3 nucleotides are TGTGCCAGCTCACCACGGGACAGCTCCTACGAGCAGTACTTC.

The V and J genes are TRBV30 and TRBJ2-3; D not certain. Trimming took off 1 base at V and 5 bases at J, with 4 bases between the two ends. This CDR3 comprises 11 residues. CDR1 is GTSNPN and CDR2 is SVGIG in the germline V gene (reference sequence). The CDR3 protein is CAWSGGDTQYF. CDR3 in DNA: TGTGCCTGGAGTGGCGGAGATACGCAGTATTTT.

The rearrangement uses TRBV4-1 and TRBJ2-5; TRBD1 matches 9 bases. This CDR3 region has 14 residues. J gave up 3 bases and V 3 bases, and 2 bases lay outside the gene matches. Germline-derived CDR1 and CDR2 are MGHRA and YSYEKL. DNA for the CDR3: TGCGCCAGCAGCCAGGGGACAGGGAAAGAGACCCAGTACTTC. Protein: CASSQGTGKETQYF.

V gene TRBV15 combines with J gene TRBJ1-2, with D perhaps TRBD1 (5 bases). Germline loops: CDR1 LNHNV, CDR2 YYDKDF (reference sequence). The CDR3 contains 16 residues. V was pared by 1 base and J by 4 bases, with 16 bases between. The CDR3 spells CATSRANRLVGYGYTF. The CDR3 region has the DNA TGTGCCACCAGCAGAGCGAACAGGCTTGTAGGCTATGGCTACACCTTC.

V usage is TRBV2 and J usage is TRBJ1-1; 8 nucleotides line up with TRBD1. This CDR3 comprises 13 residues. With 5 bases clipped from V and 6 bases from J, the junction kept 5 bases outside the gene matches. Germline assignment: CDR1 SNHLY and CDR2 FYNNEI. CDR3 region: CASSSGGMAEAFF. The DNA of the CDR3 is TGTGCCAGCAGTTCAGGGGGCATGGCTGAAGCTTTCTTT. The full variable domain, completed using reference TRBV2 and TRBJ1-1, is EPEVTQTPSHQVTQMGQEVILRCVPISNHLYFYWYRQILGQKVEFLVSFYNNEISEKSEIFDDQFSVERPDGSNFTLKIRSTKLEDSAMYFCASSSGGMAEAFFGQGTRLTVV.

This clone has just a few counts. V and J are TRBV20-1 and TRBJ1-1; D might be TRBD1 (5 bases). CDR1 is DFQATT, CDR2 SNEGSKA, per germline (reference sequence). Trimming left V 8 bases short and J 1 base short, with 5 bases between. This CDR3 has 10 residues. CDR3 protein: CSRGNTEAFF. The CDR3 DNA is TGCAGTAGGGGGAACACTGAAGCTTTCTTT.

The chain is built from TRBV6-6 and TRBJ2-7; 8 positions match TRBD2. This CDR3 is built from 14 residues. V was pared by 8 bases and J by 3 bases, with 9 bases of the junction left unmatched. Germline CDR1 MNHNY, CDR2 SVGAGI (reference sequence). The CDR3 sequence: CASQRAGANYEQYF. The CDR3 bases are TGTGCCAGCCAAAGAGCGGGAGCGAACTACGAGCAGTACTTC.